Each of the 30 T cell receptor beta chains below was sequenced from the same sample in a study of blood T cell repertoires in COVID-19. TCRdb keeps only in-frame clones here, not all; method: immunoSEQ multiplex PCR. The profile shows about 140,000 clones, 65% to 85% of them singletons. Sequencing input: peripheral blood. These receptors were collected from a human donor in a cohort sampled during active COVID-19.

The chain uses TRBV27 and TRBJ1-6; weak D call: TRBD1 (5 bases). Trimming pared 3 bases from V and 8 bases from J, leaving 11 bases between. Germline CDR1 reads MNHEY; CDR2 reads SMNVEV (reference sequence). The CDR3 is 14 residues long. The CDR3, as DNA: TGTGCCAGCAGTTTGGCGCAGGGTTATTCACCCCTCCACTTT. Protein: CASSLAQGYSPLHF.

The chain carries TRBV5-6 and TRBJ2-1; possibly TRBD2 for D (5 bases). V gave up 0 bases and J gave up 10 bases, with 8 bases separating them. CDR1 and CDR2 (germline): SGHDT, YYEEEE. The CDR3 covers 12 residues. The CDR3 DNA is TGTGCCAGCAGCTTGGCCGCGGGCGAGCAGTTCTTC. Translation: CASSLAAGEQFF.

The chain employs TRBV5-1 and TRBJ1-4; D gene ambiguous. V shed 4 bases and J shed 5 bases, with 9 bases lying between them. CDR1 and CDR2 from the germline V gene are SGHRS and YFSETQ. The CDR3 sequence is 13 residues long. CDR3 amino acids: CASSPKQNEKLFF. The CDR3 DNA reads TGCGCCAGCAGCCCCAAACAGAATGAAAAACTGTTTTTT.

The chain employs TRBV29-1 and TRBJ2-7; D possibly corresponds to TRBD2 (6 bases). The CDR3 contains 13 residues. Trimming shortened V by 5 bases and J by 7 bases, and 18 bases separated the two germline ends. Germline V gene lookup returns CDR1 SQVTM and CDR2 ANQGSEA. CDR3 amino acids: CSVSQGGGREQYF. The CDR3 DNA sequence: TGCAGCGTTTCCCAGGGAGGAGGGAGAGAGCAGTACTTC.

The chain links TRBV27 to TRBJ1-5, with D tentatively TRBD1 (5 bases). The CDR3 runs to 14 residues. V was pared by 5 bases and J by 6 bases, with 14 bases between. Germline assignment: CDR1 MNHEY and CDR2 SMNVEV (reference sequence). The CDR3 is CASSLRGVVQPQHF. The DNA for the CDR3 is TGTGCCAGCAGTCTACGGGGGGTCGTTCAGCCCCAGCATTTT.

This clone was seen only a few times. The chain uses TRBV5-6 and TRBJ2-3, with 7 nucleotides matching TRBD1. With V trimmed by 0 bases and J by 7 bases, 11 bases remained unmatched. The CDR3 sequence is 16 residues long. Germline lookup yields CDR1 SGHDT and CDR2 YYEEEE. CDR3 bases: TGTGCCAGCAGCTTGGACGCCAGGGGGATCTTGAATACGCAGTATTTT. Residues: CASSLDARGILNTQYF.

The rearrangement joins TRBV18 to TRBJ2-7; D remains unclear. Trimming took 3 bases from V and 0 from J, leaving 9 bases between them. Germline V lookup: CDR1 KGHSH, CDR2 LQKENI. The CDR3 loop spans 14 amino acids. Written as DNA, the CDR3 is TGTGCCAGCTCACCTGAACAGAGCTCCTACGAGCAGTACTTC. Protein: CASSPEQSSYEQYF.

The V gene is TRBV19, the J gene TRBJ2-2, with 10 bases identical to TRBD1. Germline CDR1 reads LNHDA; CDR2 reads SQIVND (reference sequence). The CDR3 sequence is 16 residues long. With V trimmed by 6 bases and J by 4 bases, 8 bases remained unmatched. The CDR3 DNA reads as TGTGCCAGTAGCCCGAGACAGGGGGCCGGCACCGGGGAGCTGTTTTTT. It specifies CASSPRQGAGTGELFF.

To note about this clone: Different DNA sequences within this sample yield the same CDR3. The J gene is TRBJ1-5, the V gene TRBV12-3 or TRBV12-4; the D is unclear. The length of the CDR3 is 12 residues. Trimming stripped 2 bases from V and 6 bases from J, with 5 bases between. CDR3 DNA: TGTGCCAGCAGTTTATCGGGTCAGCCCCAGCATTTT. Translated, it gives CASSLSGQPQHF.

The CDR3 DNA is TGTGCCAGCAGTTACCGGACAGGGACCGGGGAGCTGTTTTTT. It codes for CASSYRTGTGELFF. The V and J genes are TRBV6-5 and TRBJ2-2; 8 bases are shared with TRBD1. J was trimmed by 5 bases and V by 2 bases; bases with no gene match: 1. Germline CDR1 is MNHEY and CDR2 is SVGAGI. CDR3 length equals 14 residues.

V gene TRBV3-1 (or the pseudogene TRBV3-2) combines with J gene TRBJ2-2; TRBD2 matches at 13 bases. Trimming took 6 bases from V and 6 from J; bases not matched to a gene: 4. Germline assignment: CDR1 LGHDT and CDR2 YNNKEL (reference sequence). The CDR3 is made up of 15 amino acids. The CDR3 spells CASRLTSGGAGELFF. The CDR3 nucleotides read TGTGCCAGCAGACTTACTAGCGGGGGGGCCGGGGAGCTGTTTTTT.

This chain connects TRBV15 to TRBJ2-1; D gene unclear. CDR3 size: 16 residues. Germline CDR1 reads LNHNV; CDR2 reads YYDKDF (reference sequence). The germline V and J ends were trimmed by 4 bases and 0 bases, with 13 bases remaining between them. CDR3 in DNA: TGTGCCACCAGCACCCCGACTGCCACCTCCTACAATGAGCAGTTCTTC. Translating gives CATSTPTATSYNEQFF.

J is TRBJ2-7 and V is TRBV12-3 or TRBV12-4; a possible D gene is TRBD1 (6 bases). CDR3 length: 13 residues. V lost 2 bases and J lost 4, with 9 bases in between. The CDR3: CASSLWQGYEQYF. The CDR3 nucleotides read TGTGCCAGCAGTTTATGGCAGGGGTACGAGCAGTACTTC.

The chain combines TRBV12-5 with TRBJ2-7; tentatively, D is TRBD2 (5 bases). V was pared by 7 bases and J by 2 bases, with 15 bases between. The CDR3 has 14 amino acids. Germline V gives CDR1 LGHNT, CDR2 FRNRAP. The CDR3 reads CASDQDGITYEQYF. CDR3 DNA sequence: TGTGCTAGTGACCAGGACGGGATAACCTACGAGCAGTACTTC.

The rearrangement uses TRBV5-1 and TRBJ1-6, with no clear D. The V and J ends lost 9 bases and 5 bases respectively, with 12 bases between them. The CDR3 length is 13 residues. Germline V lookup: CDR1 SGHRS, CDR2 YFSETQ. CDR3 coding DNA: TGCGCCACCCGAACTAAGAATAATTCACCCCTCCACTTT. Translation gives CATRTKNNSPLHF.

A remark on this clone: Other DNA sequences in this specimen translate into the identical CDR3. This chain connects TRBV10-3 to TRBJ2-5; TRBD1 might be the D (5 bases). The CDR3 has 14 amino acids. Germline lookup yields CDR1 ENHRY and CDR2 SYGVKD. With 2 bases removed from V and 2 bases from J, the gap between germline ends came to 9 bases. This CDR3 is CAISEGQGQETQYF. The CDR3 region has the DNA TGTGCCATCAGTGAGGGCCAGGGACAAGAGACCCAGTACTTC.

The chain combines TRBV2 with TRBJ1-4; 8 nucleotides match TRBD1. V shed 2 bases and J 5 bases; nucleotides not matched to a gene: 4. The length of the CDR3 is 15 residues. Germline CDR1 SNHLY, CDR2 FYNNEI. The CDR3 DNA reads TGTGCCAGCAGTGAAAGTAGGGACAGGAATGAAAAACTGTTTTTT. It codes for CASSESRDRNEKLFF.

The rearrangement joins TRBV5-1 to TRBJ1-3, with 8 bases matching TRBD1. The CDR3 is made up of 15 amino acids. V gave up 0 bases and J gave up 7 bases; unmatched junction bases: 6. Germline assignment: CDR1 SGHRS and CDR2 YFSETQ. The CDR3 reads CASSLAAGGWNTIYF. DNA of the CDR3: TGCGCCAGCAGCTTGGCGGCAGGGGGCTGGAACACCATATATTTT.

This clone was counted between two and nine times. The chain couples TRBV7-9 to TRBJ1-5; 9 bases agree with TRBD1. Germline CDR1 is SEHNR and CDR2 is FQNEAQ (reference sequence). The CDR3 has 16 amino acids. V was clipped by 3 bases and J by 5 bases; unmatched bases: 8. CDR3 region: CASSFAGTGSDQPQHF. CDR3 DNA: TGTGCCAGCAGCTTTGCCGGGACAGGGAGCGATCAGCCCCAGCATTTT.

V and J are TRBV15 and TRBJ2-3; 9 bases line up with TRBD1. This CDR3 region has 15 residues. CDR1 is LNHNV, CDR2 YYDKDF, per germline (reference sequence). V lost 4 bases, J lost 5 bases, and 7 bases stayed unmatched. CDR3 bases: TGTGCCACCAGCATGGACAGGGGAAAAGTAGATACGCAGTATTTT. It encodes CATSMDRGKVDTQYF.

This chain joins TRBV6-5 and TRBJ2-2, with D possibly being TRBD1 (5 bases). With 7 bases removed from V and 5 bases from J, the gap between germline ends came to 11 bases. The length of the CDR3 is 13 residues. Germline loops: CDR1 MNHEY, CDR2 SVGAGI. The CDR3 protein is CASTPKGTGELFF. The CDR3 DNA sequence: TGTGCCAGCACCCCGAAGGGGACCGGGGAGCTGTTTTTT.

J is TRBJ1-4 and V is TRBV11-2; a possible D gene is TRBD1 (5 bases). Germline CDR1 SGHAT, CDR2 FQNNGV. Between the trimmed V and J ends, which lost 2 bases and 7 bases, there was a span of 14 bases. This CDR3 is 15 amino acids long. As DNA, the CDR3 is TGTGCCAGCAGCTTACGTCGGGGGTTTCGTGAAAAACTGTTTTTT. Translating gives CASSLRRGFREKLFF.

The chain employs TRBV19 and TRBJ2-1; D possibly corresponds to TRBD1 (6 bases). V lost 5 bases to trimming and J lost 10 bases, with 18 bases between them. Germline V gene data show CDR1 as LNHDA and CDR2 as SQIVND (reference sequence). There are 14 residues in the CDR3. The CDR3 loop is CASSSLNRDREQFF. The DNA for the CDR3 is TGTGCCAGTAGTTCCTTAAACAGGGATCGAGAGCAGTTCTTC.

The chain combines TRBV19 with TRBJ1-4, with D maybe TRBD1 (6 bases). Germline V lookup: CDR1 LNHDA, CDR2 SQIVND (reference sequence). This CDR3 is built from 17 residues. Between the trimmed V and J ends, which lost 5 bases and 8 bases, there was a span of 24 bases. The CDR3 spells CASSAGAGGTKWEKLFF. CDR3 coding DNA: TGTGCCAGTAGTGCCGGAGCCGGTGGGACAAAATGGGAAAAACTGTTTTTT. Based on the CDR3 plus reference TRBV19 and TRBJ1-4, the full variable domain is DGGITQSPKYLFRKEGQNVTLSCEQNLNHDAMYWYRQDPGQGLRLIYYSQIVNDFQKGDIAEGYSVSREKKESFPLTVTSAQKNPTAFYLCASSAGAGGTKWEKLFFGSGTQLSVL.

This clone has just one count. CDR3 DNA sequence: TGTGCCAGCAGATTGGACAGGGGGCCCTCGGGCACTGAAGCTTTCTTT. This gives the protein CASRLDRGPSGTEAFF. This rearrangement joins TRBV2 to TRBJ1-1, with 11 bases fitting TRBD1. This CDR3 has 16 residues. CDR1 is SNHLY, CDR2 FYNNEI, per germline. J gave up 4 bases and V 6 bases, and 10 bases lay outside the gene matches.

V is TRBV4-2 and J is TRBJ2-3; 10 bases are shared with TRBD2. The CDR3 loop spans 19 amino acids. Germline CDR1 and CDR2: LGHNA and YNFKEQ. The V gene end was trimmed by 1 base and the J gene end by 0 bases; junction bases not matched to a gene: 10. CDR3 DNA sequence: TGTGCCAGCAGCCAAGTTATGCTAGCGGGGGCCTCTAGCACAGATACGCAGTATTTT. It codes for CASSQVMLAGASSTDTQYF.

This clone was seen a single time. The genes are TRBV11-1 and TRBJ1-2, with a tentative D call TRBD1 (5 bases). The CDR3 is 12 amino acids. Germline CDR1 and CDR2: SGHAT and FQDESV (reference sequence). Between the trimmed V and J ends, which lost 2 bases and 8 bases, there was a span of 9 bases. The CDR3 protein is CASSLRQGGYTF. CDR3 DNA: TGTGCCAGCAGCTTACGGCAGGGAGGCTACACCTTC.

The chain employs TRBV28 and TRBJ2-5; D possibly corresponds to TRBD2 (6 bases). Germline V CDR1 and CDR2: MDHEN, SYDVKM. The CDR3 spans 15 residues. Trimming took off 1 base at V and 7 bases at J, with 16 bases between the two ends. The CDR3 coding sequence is TGTGCCAGCAGTTTATTTGACGGGGGTGGAGTGACCCAGTACTTC. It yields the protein CASSLFDGGGVTQYF.

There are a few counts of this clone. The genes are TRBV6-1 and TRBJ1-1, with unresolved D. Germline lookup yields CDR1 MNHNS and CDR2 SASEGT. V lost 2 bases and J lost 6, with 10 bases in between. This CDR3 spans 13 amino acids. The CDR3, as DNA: TGTGCCAGCAGTGAACGGTCGGGAGCTGAAGCTTTCTTT. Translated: CASSERSGAEAFF.

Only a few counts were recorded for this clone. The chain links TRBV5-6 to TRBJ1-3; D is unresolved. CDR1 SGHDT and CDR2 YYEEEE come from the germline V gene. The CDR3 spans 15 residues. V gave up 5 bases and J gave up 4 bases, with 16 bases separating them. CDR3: CASSPGLLVGNTIYF. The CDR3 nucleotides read TGTGCCAGCAGTCCAGGATTATTGGTCGGAAACACCATATATTTT. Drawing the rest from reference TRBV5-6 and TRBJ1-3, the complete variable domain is DAGVTQSPTHLIKTRGQQVTLRCSPKSGHDTVSWYQQALGQGPQFIFQYYEEEERQRGNFPDRFSGHQFPNYSSELNVNALLLGDSALYLCASSPGLLVGNTIYFGEGSWLTVV.